These T cell receptor beta chains were read from a single sample in a study of Ad26.COV2.S vaccination and SARS-CoV-2 variants. Method: immunoSEQ multiplex PCR; TCRdb's copy keeps in-frame clones and lacks some. The top ten clones hold about 11% of a sample with about 240,000 clones, approximately 88% of them seen once. The sample consisted of peripheral blood, taken in a trial of Ad26.COV2.S vaccine versus placebo. Source of these receptors: a person between 18 and 65 years old who received the Ad26.COV2.S COVID-19 vaccine or a placebo. The CDR3 runs from the conserved cysteine through the conserved F or W. The order of the fields is D gene, CDR3 length, V gene, clone size, J gene, CDR3 DNA, CDR3 protein. A D gene is named only where the DNA matches it firmly. Clone size appears in some rows only: once, few, many, or a class for an expanded clone.

d_gene: TRBD1; len: 15; v_gene: TRBV28; abundance: NA; j_gene: TRBJ2-6; CDR3nt: TGTGCCAGCAGTACCAGGGGGCCTGGGGCCAACGTCCTGACTTTC; CDR3aa: CASSTRGPGANVLTF
d_gene: TRBD1; len: 15; v_gene: TRBV19; abundance: NA; j_gene: TRBJ1-4; CDR3nt: TGTGCCAGTAGTACCACAGGGGGCACTAATGAAAAACTGTTTTTT; CDR3aa: CASSTTGGTNEKLFF
d_gene: NA; len: 14; v_gene: TRBV27; abundance: NA; j_gene: TRBJ2-1; CDR3nt: TGTGCCAGCAGTTTGGGGGCAGGGTACAATGAGCAGTTCTTC; CDR3aa: CASSLGAGYNEQFF
d_gene: NA; len: 14; v_gene: TRBV14; abundance: NA; j_gene: TRBJ2-1; CDR3nt: TGTGCCAGCAGCCAAGTAGGGCACTACAATGAGCAGTTCTTC; CDR3aa: CASSQVGHYNEQFF
d_gene: NA; len: 17; v_gene: TRBV4-2; abundance: NA; j_gene: TRBJ1-1; CDR3nt: TGTGCCAGCAGCCAAGAACAGGGAGGTAGGGTGACCACTGAAGCTTTCTTT; CDR3aa: CASSQEQGGRVTTEAFF
d_gene: NA; len: 13; v_gene: TRBV7-3; abundance: NA; j_gene: TRBJ2-5; CDR3nt: TGTGCCAGCAGCTCCGGGACCATTGAGACCCAGTACTTC; CDR3aa: CASSSGTIETQYF
d_gene: TRBD1; len: 17; v_gene: TRBV4-3; abundance: NA; j_gene: TRBJ2-7; CDR3nt: TGCGCCAGCAGCCAAGATCTGGGGACAGGGTTTGTTAACGAGCAGTACTTC; CDR3aa: CASSQDLGTGFVNEQYF
d_gene: TRBD1; len: 15; v_gene: TRBV28; abundance: NA; j_gene: TRBJ1-5; CDR3nt: TGTGCCAGCAGTTTAGCGGACAGGAACAATCAGCCCCAGCATTTT; CDR3aa: CASSLADRNNQPQHF
d_gene: NA; len: 13; v_gene: TRBV29-1; abundance: NA; j_gene: TRBJ2-5; CDR3nt: TGCAGCGTTCTTAATGGGCAGGGGGAGACCCAGTACTTC; CDR3aa: CSVLNGQGETQYF
d_gene: NA; len: 12; v_gene: TRBV18; abundance: NA; j_gene: TRBJ1-4; CDR3nt: TGTGCCAGCTCCCCTGGAAAGGAAAAACTGTTTTTT; CDR3aa: CASSPGKEKLFF
d_gene: NA; len: 14; v_gene: TRBV11-2; abundance: NA; j_gene: TRBJ2-3; CDR3nt: TGTGCCAGCAGCTTAGATGGGTCGCGGGATACGCAGTATTTT; CDR3aa: CASSLDGSRDTQYF
d_gene: NA; len: 15; v_gene: TRBV6-2/TRBV6-3; abundance: NA; j_gene: TRBJ1-2; CDR3nt: TGTGCCAGCAGTTCCGCCAAAGAAGCGAACTATGGCTACACCTTC; CDR3aa: CASSSAKEANYGYTF
d_gene: TRBD2; len: 14; v_gene: TRBV7-2; abundance: NA; j_gene: TRBJ2-7; CDR3nt: TGTGCCAGCAGCTGGAGAGCGCGGGGGGACGAGCAGTACTTC; CDR3aa: CASSWRARGDEQYF
d_gene: NA; len: 16; v_gene: TRBV3-1/TRBV3-2; abundance: NA; j_gene: TRBJ1-6; CDR3nt: TGTGCCAGCAGCCAAGATCGTTGGGTTTATAATTCACCCCTCCACTTT; CDR3aa: CASSQDRWVYNSPLHF
d_gene: NA; len: 15; v_gene: TRBV6-5; abundance: NA; j_gene: TRBJ1-5; CDR3nt: TGTGCCAGCAAGACCAGGGAATATAGCAATCAGCCCCAGCATTTT; CDR3aa: CASKTREYSNQPQHF
d_gene: TRBD2; len: 13; v_gene: TRBV10-2; abundance: NA; j_gene: TRBJ2-1; CDR3nt: TGCGCCAGCAACACCGGGACTAGTGATGAGCAGTTCTTC; CDR3aa: CASNTGTSDEQFF
d_gene: NA; len: 12; v_gene: TRBV6-2/TRBV6-3; abundance: NA; j_gene: TRBJ1-1; CDR3nt: TGTGCCAGCAGTTCAGACCGGCCTGAAGCTTTCTTT; CDR3aa: CASSSDRPEAFF
d_gene: NA; len: 14; v_gene: TRBV7-2; abundance: NA; j_gene: TRBJ2-1; CDR3nt: TGTGCCAGCAGCTTATATGGCGTATACAATGAGCAGTTCTTC; CDR3aa: CASSLYGVYNEQFF
d_gene: NA; len: 13; v_gene: TRBV19; abundance: NA; j_gene: TRBJ2-5; CDR3nt: TGTGCCAGTGTCGGGGCAGTGGGGGAGACCCAGTACTTC; CDR3aa: CASVGAVGETQYF
d_gene: NA; len: 14; v_gene: TRBV20-1; abundance: NA; j_gene: TRBJ2-7; CDR3nt: TGCAGTGCTAGTCTTCTCCATGGTCCCTACGAGCAGTACTTC; CDR3aa: CSASLLHGPYEQYF
d_gene: NA; len: 14; v_gene: TRBV6-4; abundance: NA; j_gene: TRBJ1-1; CDR3nt: TGTGCCAGCATCGTTACGTGGTCAAACACTGAAGCTTTCTTT; CDR3aa: CASIVTWSNTEAFF
d_gene: NA; len: 12; v_gene: TRBV29-1; abundance: NA; j_gene: TRBJ2-1; CDR3nt: TGCAGCGTTTTAGCGGCCCTCAATGAGCAGTTCTTC; CDR3aa: CSVLAALNEQFF
d_gene: TRBD1; len: 15; v_gene: TRBV30; abundance: NA; j_gene: TRBJ1-4; CDR3nt: TGTGCCTGGAGTCTGGGACAGGGACGAAATGAAAAACTGTTTTTT; CDR3aa: CAWSLGQGRNEKLFF
d_gene: NA; len: 13; v_gene: TRBV7-2; abundance: NA; j_gene: TRBJ2-7; CDR3nt: TGTGCCAGCAGCTTGGGGCAGGGGATACGGCAGTACTTC; CDR3aa: CASSLGQGIRQYF
d_gene: NA; len: 15; v_gene: TRBV7-9; abundance: NA; j_gene: TRBJ2-3; CDR3nt: TGTGCCAGCAGCTTAGGGGGACACAGCACAGATACGCAGTATTTT; CDR3aa: CASSLGGHSTDTQYF
d_gene: NA; len: 16; v_gene: TRBV2; abundance: once; j_gene: TRBJ2-6; CDR3nt: TGTGCCAGCAGTGCACAACAGGGAGCTGGGGCCAACGTCCTGACTTTC; CDR3aa: CASSAQQGAGANVLTF